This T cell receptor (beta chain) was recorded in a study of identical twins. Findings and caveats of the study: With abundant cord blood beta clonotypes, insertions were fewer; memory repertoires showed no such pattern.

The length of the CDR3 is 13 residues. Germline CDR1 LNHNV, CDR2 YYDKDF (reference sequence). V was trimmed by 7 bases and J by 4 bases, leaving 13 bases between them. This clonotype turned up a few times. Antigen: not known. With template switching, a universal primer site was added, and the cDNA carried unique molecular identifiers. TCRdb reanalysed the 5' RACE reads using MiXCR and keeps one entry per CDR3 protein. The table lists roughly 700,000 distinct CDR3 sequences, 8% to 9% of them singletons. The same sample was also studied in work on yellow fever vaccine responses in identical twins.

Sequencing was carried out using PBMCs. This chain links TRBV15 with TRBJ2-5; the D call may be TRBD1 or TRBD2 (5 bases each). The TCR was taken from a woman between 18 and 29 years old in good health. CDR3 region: CATTRGPLETQYF. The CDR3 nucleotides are TGTGCCACCACCCGGGGACCTCTAGAGACCCAGTACTTC.